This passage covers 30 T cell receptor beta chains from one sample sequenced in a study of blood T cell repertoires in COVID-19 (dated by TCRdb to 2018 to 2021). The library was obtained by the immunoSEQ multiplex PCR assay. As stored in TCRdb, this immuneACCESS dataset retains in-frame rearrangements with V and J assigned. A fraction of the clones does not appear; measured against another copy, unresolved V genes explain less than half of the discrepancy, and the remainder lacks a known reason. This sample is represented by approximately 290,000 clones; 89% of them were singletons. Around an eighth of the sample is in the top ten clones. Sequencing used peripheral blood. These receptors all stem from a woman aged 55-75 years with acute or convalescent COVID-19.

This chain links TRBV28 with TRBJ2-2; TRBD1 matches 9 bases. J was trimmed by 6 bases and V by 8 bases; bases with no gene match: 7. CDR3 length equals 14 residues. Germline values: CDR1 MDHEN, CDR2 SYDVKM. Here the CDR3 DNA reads TGTGCCAGCGGAGGACAGGGGTACGCCGGGGAGCTGTTTTTT. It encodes CASGGQGYAGELFF. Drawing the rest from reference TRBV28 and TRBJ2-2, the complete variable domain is DVKVTQSSRYLVKRTGEKVFLECVQDMDHENMFWYRQDPGLGLRLIYFSYDVKMKEKGDIPEGYSVSREKKERFSLILESASTNQTSMYLCASGGQGYAGELFFGEGSRLTVL.

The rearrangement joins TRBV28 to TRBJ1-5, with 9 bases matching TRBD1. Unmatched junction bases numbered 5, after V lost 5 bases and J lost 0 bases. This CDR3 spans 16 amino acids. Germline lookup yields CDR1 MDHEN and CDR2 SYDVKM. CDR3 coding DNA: TGTGCCAGCAGTGATGAGGACAGGGGTAGCAATCAGCCCCAGCATTTT. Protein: CASSDEDRGSNQPQHF.

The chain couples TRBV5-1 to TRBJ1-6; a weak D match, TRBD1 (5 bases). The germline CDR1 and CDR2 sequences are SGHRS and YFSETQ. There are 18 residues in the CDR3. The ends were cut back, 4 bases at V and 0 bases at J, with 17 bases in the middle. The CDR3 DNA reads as TGCGCCAGCAGCCCCGTACTTCGACAGAGCTCCTATAATTCACCCCTCCACTTT. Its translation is CASSPVLRQSSYNSPLHF.

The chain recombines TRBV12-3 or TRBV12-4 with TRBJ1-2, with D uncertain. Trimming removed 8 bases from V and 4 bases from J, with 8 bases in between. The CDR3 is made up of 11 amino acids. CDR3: CASSGFYGYTF. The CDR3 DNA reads TGTGCCAGCTCGGGGTTCTATGGCTACACCTTC.

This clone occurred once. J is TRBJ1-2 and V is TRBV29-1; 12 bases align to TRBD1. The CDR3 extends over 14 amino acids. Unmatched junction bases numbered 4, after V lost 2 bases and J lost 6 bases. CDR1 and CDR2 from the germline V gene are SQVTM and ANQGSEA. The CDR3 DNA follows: TGCAGCGTTGAAACGGGACAGGGGGCGGATGGCTACACCTTC. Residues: CSVETGQGADGYTF.

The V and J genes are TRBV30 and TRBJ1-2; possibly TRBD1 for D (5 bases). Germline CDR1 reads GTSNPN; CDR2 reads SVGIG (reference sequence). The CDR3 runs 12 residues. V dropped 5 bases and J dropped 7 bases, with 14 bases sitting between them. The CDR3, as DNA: TGTGCCTGGGGGAGCGGGGACGCTGGCTACACCTTC. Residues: CAWGSGDAGYTF.

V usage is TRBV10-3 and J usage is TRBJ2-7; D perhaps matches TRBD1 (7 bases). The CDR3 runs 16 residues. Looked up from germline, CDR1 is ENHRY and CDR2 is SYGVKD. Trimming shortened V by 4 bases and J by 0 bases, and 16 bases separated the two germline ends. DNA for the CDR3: TGTGCCATCAGTGGAGTCGCGGGACAGAGCTCCTACGAGCAGTACTTC. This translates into CAISGVAGQSSYEQYF.

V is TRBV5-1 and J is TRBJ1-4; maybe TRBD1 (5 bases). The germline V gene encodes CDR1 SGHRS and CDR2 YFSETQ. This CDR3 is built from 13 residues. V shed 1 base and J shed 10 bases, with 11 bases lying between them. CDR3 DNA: TGCGCCAGCAGCTTGACCGGGACTGGAAAACTGTTTTTT. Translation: CASSLTGTGKLFF. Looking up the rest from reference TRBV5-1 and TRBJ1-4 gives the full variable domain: KAGVTQTPRYLIKTRGQQVTLSCSPISGHRSVSWYQQTPGQGLQFLFEYFSETQRNKGNFPGRFSGRQFSNSRSEMNVSTLELGDSALYLCASSLTGTGKLFFGSGTQLSVL.

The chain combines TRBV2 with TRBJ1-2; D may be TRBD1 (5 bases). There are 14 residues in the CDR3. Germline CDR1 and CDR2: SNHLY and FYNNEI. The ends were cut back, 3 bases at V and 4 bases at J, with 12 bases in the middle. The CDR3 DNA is TGTGCCAGCAGTGATCAAGGGGCAACCTATGGCTACACCTTC. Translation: CASSDQGATYGYTF.

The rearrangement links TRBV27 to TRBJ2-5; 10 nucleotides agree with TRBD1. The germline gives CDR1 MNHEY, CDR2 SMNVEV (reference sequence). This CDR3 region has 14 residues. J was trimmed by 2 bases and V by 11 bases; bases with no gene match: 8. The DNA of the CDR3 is TGTGCCTCACGGGACAGGGGTGTACAAGAGACCCAGTACTTC. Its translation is CASRDRGVQETQYF.

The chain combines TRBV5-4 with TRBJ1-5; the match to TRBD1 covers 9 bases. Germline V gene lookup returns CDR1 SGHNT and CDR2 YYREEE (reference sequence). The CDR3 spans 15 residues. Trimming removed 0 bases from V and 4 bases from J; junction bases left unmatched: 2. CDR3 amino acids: CASSLGGTGNQPQHF. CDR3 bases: TGTGCCAGCAGCTTGGGGGGGACAGGGAATCAGCCCCAGCATTTT. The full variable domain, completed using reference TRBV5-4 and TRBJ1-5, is ETGVTQSPTHLIKTRGQQVTLRCSSQSGHNTVSWYQQALGQGPQFIFQYYREEENGRGNFPPRFSGLQFPNYSSELNVNALELDDSALYLCASSLGGTGNQPQHFGDGTRLSIL.

The CDR3 sequence is CASSIVAGYNNEQFF. CDR3 sequence (DNA): TGTGCCAGTAGTATAGTAGCGGGCTACAACAATGAGCAGTTCTTC. The chain has TRBV19 and TRBJ2-1; 7 bases are shared with TRBD2. The CDR3 runs 15 residues. Looked up from germline, CDR1 is LNHDA and CDR2 is SQIVND (reference sequence). V lost 1 base to trimming and J lost 5 bases; unmatched junction nucleotides: 5.

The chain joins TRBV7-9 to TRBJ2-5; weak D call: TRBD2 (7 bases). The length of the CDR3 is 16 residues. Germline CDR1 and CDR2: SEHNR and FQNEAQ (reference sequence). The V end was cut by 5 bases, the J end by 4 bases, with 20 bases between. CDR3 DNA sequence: TGTGCCAGCAGCCGGGGAACGGGCGGGGGCGGAGAGACCCAGTACTTC. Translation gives CASSRGTGGGGETQYF.

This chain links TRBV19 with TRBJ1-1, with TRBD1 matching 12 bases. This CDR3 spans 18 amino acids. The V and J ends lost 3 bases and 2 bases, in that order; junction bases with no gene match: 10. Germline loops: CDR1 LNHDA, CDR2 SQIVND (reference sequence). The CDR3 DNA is TGTGCCAGTAGTATCGGGGGAGGGGACAGGGGGCTAAACACTGAAGCTTTCTTT. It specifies CASSIGGGDRGLNTEAFF. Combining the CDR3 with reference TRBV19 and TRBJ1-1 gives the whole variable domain DGGITQSPKYLFRKEGQNVTLSCEQNLNHDAMYWYRQDPGQGLRLIYYSQIVNDFQKGDIAEGYSVSREKKESFPLTVTSAQKNPTAFYLCASSIGGGDRGLNTEAFFGQGTRLTVV.

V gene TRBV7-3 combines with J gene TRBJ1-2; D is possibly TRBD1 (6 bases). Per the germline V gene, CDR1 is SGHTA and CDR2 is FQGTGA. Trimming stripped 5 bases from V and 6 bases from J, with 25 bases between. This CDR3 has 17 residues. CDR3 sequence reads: CASSTPTDRRFANGYTF. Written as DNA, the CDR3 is TGTGCCAGCAGCACCCCGACGGACAGACGGTTTGCTAATGGCTACACCTTC.

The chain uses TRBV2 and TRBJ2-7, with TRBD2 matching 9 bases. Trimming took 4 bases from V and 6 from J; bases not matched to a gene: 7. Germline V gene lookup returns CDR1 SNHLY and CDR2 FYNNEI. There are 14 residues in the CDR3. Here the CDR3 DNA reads TGTGCCAGCAGTGTAGGGACTAGCTTTGGCGAGCAGTACTTC. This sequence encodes CASSVGTSFGEQYF.

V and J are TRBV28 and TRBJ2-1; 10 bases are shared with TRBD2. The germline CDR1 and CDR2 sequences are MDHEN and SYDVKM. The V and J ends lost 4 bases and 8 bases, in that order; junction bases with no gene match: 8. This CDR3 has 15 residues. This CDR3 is CASSSPSGGHHEQFF. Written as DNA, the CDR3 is TGTGCCAGCAGTTCCCCTAGCGGGGGTCACCATGAGCAGTTCTTC.

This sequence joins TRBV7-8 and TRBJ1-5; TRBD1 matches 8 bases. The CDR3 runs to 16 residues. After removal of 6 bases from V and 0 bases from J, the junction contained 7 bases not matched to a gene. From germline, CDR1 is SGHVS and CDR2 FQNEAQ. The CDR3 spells CASRRDRGGSNQPQHF. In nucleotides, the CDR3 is TGTGCCAGCAGGCGAGACAGGGGCGGTAGCAATCAGCCCCAGCATTTT.

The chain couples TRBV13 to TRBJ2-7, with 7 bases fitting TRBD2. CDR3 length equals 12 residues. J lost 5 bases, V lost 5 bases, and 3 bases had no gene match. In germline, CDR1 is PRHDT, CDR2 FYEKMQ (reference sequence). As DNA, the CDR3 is TGTGCCAGCAGCATTGGGGGGGACGAGCAGTACTTC. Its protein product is CASSIGGDEQYF.

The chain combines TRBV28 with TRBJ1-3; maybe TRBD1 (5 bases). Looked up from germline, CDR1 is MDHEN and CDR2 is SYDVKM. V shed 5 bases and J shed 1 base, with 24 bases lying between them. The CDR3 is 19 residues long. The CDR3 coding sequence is TGTGCCAGCAGTCTCTTCACGGGTACGGGGGATCTATCTGGAAACACCATATATTTT. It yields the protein CASSLFTGTGDLSGNTIYF.

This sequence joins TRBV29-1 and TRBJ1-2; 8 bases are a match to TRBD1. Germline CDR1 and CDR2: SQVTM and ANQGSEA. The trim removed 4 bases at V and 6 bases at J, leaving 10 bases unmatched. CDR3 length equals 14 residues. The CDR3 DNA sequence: TGCAGCGTTGCTTCGGGACAGGCCCCCAATGGCTACACCTTC. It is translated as CSVASGQAPNGYTF.

CDR3 protein: CASSPSFGAGGSLWTEAFF. The DNA of the CDR3 is TGTGCCAGTAGTCCAAGTTTTGGGGCAGGGGGTTCCTTGTGGACTGAAGCTTTCTTT. The chain combines TRBV19 with TRBJ1-1; 7 bases agree with TRBD1. This CDR3 spans 19 amino acids. Per germline, CDR1 LNHDA and CDR2 SQIVND (reference sequence). The junction had 23 bases not matched to a gene; V was cut back by 5 bases and J by 5 bases.

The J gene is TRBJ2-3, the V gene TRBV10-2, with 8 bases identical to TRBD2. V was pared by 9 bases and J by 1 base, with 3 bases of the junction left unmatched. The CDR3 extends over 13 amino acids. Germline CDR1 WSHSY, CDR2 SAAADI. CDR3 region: CARSGGRTDTQYF. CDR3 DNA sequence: TGCGCCAGAAGCGGGGGCCGCACAGATACGCAGTATTTT.

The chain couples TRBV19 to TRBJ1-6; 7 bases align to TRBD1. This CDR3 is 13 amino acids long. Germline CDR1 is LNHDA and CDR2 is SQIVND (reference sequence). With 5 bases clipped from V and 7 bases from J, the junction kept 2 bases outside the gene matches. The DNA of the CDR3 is TGTGCCAGTAGTGACAGGGAAAATTCACCCCTCCACTTT. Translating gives CASSDRENSPLHF.

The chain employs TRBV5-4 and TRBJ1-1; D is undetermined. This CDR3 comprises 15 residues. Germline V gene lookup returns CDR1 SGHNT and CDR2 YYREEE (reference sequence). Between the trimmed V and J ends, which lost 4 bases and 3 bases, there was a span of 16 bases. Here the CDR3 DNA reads TGTGCCAGCAGCCAGTCACAACGAGGGCACACTGAAGCTTTCTTT. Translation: CASSQSQRGHTEAFF.

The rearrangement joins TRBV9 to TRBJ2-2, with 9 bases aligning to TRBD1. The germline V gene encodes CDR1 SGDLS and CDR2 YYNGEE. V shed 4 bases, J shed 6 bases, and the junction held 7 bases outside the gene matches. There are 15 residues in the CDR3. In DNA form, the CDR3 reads TGTGCCAGCAGCACCCGGACAGGGGAGGCCGGGGAGCTGTTTTTT. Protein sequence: CASSTRTGEAGELFF.

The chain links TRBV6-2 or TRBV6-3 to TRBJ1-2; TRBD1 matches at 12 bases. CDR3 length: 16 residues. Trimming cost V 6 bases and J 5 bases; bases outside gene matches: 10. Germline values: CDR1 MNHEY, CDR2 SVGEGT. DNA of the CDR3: TGTGCCAGCAGCCACCCCGGGACAGGGGGCTTGTATGGCTACACCTTC. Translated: CASSHPGTGGLYGYTF.

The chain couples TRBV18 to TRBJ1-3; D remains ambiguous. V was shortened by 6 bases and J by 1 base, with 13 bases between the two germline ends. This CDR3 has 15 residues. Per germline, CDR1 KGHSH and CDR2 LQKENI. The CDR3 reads CASSPSGSSGNTIYF. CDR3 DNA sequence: TGTGCCAGCTCCCCGAGTGGTAGTTCTGGAAACACCATATATTTT.

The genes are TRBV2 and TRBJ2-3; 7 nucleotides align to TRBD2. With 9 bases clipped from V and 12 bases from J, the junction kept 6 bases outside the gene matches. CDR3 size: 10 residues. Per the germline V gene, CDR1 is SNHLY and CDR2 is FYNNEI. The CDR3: CASSERDQYF. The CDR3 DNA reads TGTGCCAGTAGCGAGCGGGATCAGTATTTT.

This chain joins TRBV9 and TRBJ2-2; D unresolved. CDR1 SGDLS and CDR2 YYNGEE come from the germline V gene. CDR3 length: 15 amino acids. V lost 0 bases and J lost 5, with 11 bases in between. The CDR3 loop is CASSVAAPGTGELFF. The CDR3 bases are TGTGCCAGCAGCGTAGCGGCTCCCGGGACCGGGGAGCTGTTTTTT.